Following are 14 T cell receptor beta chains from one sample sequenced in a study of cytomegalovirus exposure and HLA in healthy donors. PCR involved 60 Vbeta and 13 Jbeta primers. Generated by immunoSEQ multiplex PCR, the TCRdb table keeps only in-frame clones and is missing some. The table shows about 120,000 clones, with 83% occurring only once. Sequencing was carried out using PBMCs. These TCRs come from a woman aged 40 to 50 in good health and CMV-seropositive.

This CDR3 reads CASSSGTGARGTQYF. The CDR3 DNA sequence: TGTGCCAGCAGCTCCGGGACAGGGGCCAGGGGTACGCAGTATTTT. The gene calls are TRBV2 and TRBJ2-3; 10 bases are shared with TRBD1. Germline trimming cut 6 bases from V and 8 bases from J; bases unmatched to any gene: 11. The CDR3 spans 15 residues. Germline values: CDR1 SNHLY, CDR2 FYNNEI.

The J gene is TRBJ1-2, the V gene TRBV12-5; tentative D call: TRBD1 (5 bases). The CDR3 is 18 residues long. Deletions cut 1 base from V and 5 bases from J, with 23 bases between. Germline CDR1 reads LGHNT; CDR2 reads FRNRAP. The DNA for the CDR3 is TGTGCTAGTGGTTTGGCACCGGGGGGGGTCAGAATAGAATATGGCTACACCTTC. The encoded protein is CASGLAPGGVRIEYGYTF.

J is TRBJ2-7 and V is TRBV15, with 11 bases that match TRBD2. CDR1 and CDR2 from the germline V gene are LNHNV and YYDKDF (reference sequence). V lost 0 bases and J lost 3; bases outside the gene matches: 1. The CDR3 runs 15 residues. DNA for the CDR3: TGTGCCACCAGCAGAGACGGGACTAGCGGCTACGAGCAGTACTTC. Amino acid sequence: CATSRDGTSGYEQYF.

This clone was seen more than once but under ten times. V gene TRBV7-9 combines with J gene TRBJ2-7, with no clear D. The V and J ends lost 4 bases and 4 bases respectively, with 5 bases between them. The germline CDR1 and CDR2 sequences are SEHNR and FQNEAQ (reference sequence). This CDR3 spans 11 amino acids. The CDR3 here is CASSSYYEQYF. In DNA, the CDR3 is TGTGCCAGCAGCTCCTATTACGAGCAGTACTTC.

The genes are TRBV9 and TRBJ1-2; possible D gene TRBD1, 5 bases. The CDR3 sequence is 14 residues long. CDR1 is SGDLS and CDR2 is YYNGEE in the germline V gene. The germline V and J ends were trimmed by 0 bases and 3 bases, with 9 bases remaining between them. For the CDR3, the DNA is TGTGCCAGCAGCGTAGGGGACTGGGACTATGGCTACACCTTC. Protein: CASSVGDWDYGYTF.

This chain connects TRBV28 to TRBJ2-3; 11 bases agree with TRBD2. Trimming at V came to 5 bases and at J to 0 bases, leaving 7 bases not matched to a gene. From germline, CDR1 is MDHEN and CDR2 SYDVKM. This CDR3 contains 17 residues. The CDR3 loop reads CASSQPRTSGSTDTQYF. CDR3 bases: TGTGCCAGCAGTCAGCCTAGGACTAGCGGGAGCACAGATACGCAGTATTTT.

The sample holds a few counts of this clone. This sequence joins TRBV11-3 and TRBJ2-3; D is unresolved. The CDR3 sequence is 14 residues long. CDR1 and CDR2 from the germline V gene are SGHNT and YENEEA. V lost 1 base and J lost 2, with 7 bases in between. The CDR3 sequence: CASSLGGDTDTQYF. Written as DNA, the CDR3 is TGTGCCAGCAGCTTAGGTGGAGACACAGATACGCAGTATTTT. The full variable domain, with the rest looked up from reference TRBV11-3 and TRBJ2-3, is EAGVVQSPRYKIIEKKQPVAFWCNPISGHNTLYWYLQNLGQGPELLIRYENEEAVDDSQLPKDRFSAERLKGVDSTLKIQPAELGDSAVYLCASSLGGDTDTQYFGPGTRLTVL.

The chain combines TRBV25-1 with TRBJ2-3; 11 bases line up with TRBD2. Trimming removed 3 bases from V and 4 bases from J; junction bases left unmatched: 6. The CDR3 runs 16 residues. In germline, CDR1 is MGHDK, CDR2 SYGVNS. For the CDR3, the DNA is TGTGCCAGCAGTGAGGAACTAGCGGGAGACCCAGATACGCAGTATTTT. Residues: CASSEELAGDPDTQYF.

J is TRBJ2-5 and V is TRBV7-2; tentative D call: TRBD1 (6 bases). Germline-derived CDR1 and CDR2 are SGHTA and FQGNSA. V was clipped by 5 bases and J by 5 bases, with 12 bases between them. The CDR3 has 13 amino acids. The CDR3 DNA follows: TGTGCCAGCAGCCCCCGTAGGGGGGAGACCCAGTACTTC. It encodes CASSPRRGETQYF.

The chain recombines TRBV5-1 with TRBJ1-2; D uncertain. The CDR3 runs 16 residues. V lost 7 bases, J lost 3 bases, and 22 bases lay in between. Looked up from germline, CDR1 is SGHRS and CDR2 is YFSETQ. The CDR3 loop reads CASAPVSRSVDYGYTF. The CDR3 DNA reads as TGCGCCAGCGCCCCCGTATCTCGCAGTGTGGACTATGGCTACACCTTC.

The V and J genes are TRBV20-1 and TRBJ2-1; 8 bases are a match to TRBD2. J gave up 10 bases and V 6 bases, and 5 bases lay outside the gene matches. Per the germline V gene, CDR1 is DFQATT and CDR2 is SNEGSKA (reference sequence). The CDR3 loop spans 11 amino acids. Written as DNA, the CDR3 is TGCAGTGCAAAATTAGCGGGAGAGCAGTTCTTC. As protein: CSAKLAGEQFF.

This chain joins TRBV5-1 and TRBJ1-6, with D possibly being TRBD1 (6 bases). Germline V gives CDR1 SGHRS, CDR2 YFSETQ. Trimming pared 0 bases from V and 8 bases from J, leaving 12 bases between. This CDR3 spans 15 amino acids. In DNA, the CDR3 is TGCGCCAGCAGCTTGGGGGGGCAAGTGGATTCACCCCTCCACTTT. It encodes CASSLGGQVDSPLHF.

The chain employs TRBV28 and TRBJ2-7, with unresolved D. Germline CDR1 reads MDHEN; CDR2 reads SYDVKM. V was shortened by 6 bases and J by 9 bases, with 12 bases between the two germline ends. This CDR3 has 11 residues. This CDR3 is CASSATPGQYF. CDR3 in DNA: TGTGCCAGCAGCGCCACCCCCGGGCAGTACTTC.

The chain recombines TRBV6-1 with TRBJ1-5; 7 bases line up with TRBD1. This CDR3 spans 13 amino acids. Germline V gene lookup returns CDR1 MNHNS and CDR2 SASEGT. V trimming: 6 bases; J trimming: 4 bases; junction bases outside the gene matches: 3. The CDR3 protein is CASSADRNQPQHF. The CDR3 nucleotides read TGTGCCAGCAGCGCGGACAGGAATCAGCCCCAGCATTTT.